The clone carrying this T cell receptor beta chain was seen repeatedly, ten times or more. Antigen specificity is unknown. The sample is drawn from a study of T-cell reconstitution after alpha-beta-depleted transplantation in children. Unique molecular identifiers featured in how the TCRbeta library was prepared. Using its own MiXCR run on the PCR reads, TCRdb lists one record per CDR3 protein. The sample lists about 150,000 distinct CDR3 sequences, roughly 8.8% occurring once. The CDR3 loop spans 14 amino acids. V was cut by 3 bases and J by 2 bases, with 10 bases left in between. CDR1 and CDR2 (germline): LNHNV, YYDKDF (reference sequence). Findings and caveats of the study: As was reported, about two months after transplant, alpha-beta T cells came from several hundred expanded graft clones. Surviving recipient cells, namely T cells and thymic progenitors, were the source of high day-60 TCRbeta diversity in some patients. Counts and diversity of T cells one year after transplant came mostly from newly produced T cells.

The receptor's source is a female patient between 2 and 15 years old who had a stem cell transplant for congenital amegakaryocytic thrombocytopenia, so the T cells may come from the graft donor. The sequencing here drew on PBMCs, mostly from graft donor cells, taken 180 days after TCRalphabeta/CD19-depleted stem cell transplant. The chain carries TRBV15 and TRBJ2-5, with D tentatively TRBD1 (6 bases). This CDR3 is CATSSGQIQETQYF. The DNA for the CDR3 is TGTGCCACCAGCAGCGGACAGATTCAAGAGACCCAGTACTTC.